This T cell receptor beta chain was identified in a study of breast tumors, draining lymph nodes, adjacent tissues. Each CDR3 protein gets one entry after TCRdb re-called the multiplex PCR reads with MiXCR. The data hold roughly 260,000 distinct CDR3 sequences, with over 25% observed a single time. This clonotype was counted ten times or more. Axillary draining lymph nodes of breast cancer patients supplied the node samples. V shed 0 bases and J shed 2 bases, with 9 bases lying between them. CDR3 size: 14 residues. Germline CDR1 is SGHRS and CDR2 is YFSETQ. This receptor was taken from a female donor with breast cancer. Some clones in this sample may be carry-over from other donors' samples. The chain has TRBV5-1 and TRBJ2-7; D is unclear. The sample consisted of axillary lymph node tissue. The CDR3 DNA reads TGCGCCAGCAGCTTGGAAGAGGACCCCTACGAGCAGTACTTC. It encodes CASSLEEDPYEQYF.